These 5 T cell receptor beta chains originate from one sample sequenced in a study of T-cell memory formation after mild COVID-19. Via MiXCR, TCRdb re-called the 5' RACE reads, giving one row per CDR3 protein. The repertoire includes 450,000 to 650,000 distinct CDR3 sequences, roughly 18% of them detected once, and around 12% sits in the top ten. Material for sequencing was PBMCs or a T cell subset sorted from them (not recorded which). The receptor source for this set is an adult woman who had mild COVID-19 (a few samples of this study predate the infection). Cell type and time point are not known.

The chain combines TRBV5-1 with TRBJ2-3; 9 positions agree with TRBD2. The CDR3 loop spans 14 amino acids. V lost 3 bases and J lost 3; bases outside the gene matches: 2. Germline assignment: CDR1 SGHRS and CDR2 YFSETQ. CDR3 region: CASSSSGATDTQYF. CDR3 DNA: TGCGCCAGCAGCTCTAGCGGGGCTACAGATACGCAGTATTTT.

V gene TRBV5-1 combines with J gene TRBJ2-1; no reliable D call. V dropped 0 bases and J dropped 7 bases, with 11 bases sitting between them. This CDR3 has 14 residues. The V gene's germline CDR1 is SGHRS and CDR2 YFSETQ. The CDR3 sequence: CASSLGLVVNEQFF. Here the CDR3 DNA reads TGCGCCAGCAGCTTGGGGCTAGTGGTGAATGAGCAGTTCTTC. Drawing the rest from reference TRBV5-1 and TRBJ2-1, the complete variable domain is KAGVTQTPRYLIKTRGQQVTLSCSPISGHRSVSWYQQTPGQGLQFLFEYFSETQRNKGNFPGRFSGRQFSNSRSEMNVSTLELGDSALYLCASSLGLVVNEQFFGPGTRLTVL.

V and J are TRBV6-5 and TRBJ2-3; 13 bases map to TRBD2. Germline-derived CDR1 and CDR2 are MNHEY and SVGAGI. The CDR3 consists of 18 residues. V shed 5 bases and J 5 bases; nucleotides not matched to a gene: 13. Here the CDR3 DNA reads TGTGCCAGCAGTAACCAATTCCGGACTAGCGGGGGTGGAGATACGCAGTATTTT. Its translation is CASSNQFRTSGGGDTQYF.

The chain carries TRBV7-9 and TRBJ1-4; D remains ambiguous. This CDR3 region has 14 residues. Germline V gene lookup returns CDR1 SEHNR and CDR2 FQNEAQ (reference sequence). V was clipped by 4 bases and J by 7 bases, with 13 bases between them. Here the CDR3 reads CASSSPLDREKLFF. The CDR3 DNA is TGTGCCAGCAGCTCCCCCCTCGACCGTGAAAAACTGTTTTTT.

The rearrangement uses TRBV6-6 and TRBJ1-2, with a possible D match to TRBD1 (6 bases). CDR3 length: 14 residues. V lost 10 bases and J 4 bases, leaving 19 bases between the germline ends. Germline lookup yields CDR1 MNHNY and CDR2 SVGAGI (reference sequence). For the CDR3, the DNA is TGTGCCACACAATACAGGGAGTTGGGCTATGGCTACACCTTC. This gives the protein CATQYRELGYGYTF.